One sample yielded the 17 T cell receptor beta chains listed below, sequenced in a study of shared clonotypes between healthy human individuals. Assay: immunoSEQ multiplex PCR; the TCRdb copy retains only in-frame clones and omits some. The table includes roughly 2.6 million clones, over 85% detected once. Sequencing was done on a sample of naive CD4+ T cells sorted from blood. Specified subset: CD45RA+ positively selected. These receptors all come from a man aged 18 to 35 in good health.

This rearrangement joins TRBV4-3 to TRBJ2-6, with a weak D call TRBD2 (6 bases). The CDR3 totals 17 residues. CDR1 LGHNA and CDR2 YSLEER come from the germline V gene. V lost 3 bases to trimming and J lost 2 bases, with 14 bases between them. This chain's CDR3 is CASSHGGRGPGANVLTF. The DNA for the CDR3 is TGCGCCAGCAGCCACGGGGGACGGGGCCCTGGGGCCAACGTCCTGACTTTC.

Turning to this clone: The same CDR3 arises from other DNA sequences in this sample as well. This sequence joins TRBV7-2 and TRBJ2-3; 8 bases agree with TRBD2. The CDR3 is made up of 13 amino acids. V lost 3 bases and J lost 6; bases outside the gene matches: 2. Germline CDR1 and CDR2: SGHTA and FQGNSA. CDR3 nucleotides: TGTGCCAGCAGCTTGAGCGGGGGTGATACGCAGTATTTT. This gives the protein CASSLSGGDTQYF.

On this clone: Other DNA sequences of this sample code for an identical CDR3. This chain links TRBV6-6 with TRBJ1-2; a weak D match, TRBD1 (6 bases). CDR1 is MNHNY and CDR2 is SVGAGI in the germline V gene (reference sequence). The CDR3 contains 12 residues. Trimming stripped 2 bases from V and 5 bases from J, with 6 bases between. In nucleotides, the CDR3 is TGTGCCAGCAGTTACACAGGGTATGGCTACACCTTC. Translated: CASSYTGYGYTF.

The rearrangement uses TRBV6-5 and TRBJ2-1; a possible D gene is TRBD1 (6 bases). Germline CDR1 is MNHEY and CDR2 is SVGAGI. The CDR3 covers 13 residues. Trimming removed 6 bases from V and 8 bases from J, with 14 bases in between. The CDR3 region has the DNA TGTGCCAGCAGGCAGGGGAATCTCGATGAGCAGTTCTTC. Protein: CASRQGNLDEQFF.

The chain is built from TRBV4-1 and TRBJ1-1; D is possibly TRBD1 (6 bases). This CDR3 region has 16 residues. V was shortened by 1 base and J by 3 bases, with 15 bases between the two germline ends. Germline V gene data show CDR1 as MGHRA and CDR2 as YSYEKL. The CDR3 region has the DNA TGCGCCAGCAGCCAAGCTTCTCGGACAGCCGACACTGAAGCTTTCTTT. Its translation is CASSQASRTADTEAFF.

The rearrangement joins TRBV7-8 to TRBJ2-7, with TRBD2 identical over 8 bases. The V gene's germline CDR1 is SGHVS and CDR2 FQNEAQ. With V trimmed by 5 bases and J by 4 bases, 10 bases remained unmatched. The CDR3 totals 15 residues. DNA of the CDR3: TGTGCCAGCAGCCGGATAAAGCGGGAGTTGTACGAGCAGTACTTC. Translation gives CASSRIKRELYEQYF.

The V call is TRBV7-9, the J call TRBJ1-1; 7 nucleotides align to TRBD1. Looked up from germline, CDR1 is SEHNR and CDR2 is FQNEAQ (reference sequence). The length of the CDR3 is 16 residues. V lost 5 bases and J lost 1; bases outside the gene matches: 10. The CDR3 DNA reads TGTGCCAGCAGCCCCACAGCGGGACAGACGAACACTGAAGCTTTCTTT. Protein product: CASSPTAGQTNTEAFF.

The rearrangement joins TRBV6-5 to TRBJ1-5; TRBD1 is a possible D gene (5 bases). V lost 0 bases and J 7 bases, leaving 13 bases between the germline ends. The CDR3 runs to 15 residues. Germline loops: CDR1 MNHEY, CDR2 SVGAGI. This CDR3 is CASSYSGLGEQPQHF. CDR3 in DNA: TGTGCCAGCAGTTACTCGGGCTTGGGGGAACAGCCCCAGCATTTT.

The chain combines TRBV6-5 with TRBJ2-3; TRBD1 aligns across 9 bases. The junction had 4 bases not matched to a gene; V was cut back by 0 bases and J by 6 bases. The germline CDR1 and CDR2 sequences are MNHEY and SVGAGI. The CDR3 consists of 15 residues. CDR3 amino acids: CASSYSTGGSDTQYF. The CDR3 DNA reads as TGTGCCAGCAGTTACTCGACAGGGGGTTCCGATACGCAGTATTTT.

The chain recombines TRBV6-5 with TRBJ1-6; D might be TRBD1 (5 bases). The germline gives CDR1 MNHEY, CDR2 SVGAGI. The V end lost 3 bases, the J end lost 5 bases, and 8 bases lay between the germline ends. This CDR3 is 14 amino acids long. Here the CDR3 DNA reads TGTGCCAGCAGTTATGGGGGGAATAATTCACCCCTCCACTTT. Encoded protein: CASSYGGNNSPLHF.

The CDR3 protein is CASSEVSQETQYF. CDR3 bases: TGTGCCAGCAGTGAAGTTAGCCAAGAGACCCAGTACTTC. V and J are TRBV2 and TRBJ2-5; D ambiguous. V dropped 1 base and J dropped 1 base, with 4 bases sitting between them. The germline CDR1 and CDR2 sequences are SNHLY and FYNNEI. The CDR3 spans 13 residues.

The V and J genes are TRBV5-1 and TRBJ2-1, with 9 bases fitting TRBD2. Germline trimming cut 0 bases from V and 8 bases from J; bases unmatched to any gene: 9. The CDR3 consists of 16 residues. Per the germline V gene, CDR1 is SGHRS and CDR2 is YFSETQ. The CDR3 spells CASSLEGSGGPDEQFF. DNA of the CDR3: TGCGCCAGCAGCTTGGAGGGGAGCGGGGGGCCCGATGAGCAGTTCTTC. Drawing the rest from reference TRBV5-1 and TRBJ2-1, the complete variable domain is KAGVTQTPRYLIKTRGQQVTLSCSPISGHRSVSWYQQTPGQGLQFLFEYFSETQRNKGNFPGRFSGRQFSNSRSEMNVSTLELGDSALYLCASSLEGSGGPDEQFFGPGTRLTVL.

As to this clone: This sample also contains other DNA sequences that code for the same CDR3. The rearrangement links TRBV15 to TRBJ2-5; D unclear. Per germline, CDR1 LNHNV and CDR2 YYDKDF (reference sequence). The CDR3 has 11 residues. V lost 3 bases and J lost 3, with 2 bases in between. This CDR3 reads CATSREETQYF. CDR3 sequence (DNA): TGTGCCACCAGCAGGGAAGAGACCCAGTACTTC.

In nucleotides, the CDR3 is TGTGCCAGCAGCTTGCCAATTCAAGAGACCCAGTACTTC. Its protein product is CASSLPIQETQYF. J is TRBJ2-5 and V is TRBV5-6; no firm D call. CDR3 size: 13 residues. From germline, CDR1 is SGHDT and CDR2 YYEEEE. Trimming removed 1 base from V and 2 bases from J, with 6 bases in between. The whole variable domain, remainder taken from reference TRBV5-6 and TRBJ2-5, is DAGVTQSPTHLIKTRGQQVTLRCSPKSGHDTVSWYQQALGQGPQFIFQYYEEEERQRGNFPDRFSGHQFPNYSSELNVNALLLGDSALYLCASSLPIQETQYFGPGTRLLVL.

The rearrangement joins TRBV6-6 to TRBJ1-3; D is unresolved. V lost 7 bases, J lost 0 bases, and 13 bases lay in between. The CDR3 length is 15 residues. Per the germline V gene, CDR1 is MNHNY and CDR2 is SVGAGI (reference sequence). The CDR3 sequence is CASTFARLSGNTIYF. CDR3 in DNA: TGTGCCAGCACATTTGCTAGGCTCTCTGGAAACACCATATATTTT.

The chain combines TRBV5-4 with TRBJ2-1, with 8 nucleotides matching TRBD1. This CDR3 is built from 16 residues. Germline trimming cut 3 bases from V and 1 base from J; bases unmatched to any gene: 6. Germline V CDR1 and CDR2: SGHNT, YYREEE (reference sequence). The CDR3 sequence: CASSSTGGSSYNEQFF. The CDR3 nucleotides are TGTGCCAGCAGCTCTACAGGGGGGTCGTCCTACAATGAGCAGTTCTTC.

On this clone: Other DNA sequences from this sample encode an identical CDR3 as well. The rearrangement joins TRBV5-1 to TRBJ1-1, with D unclear. Germline loops: CDR1 SGHRS, CDR2 YFSETQ. This CDR3 has 14 residues. Trimming stripped 4 bases from V and 1 base from J, with 11 bases between. This CDR3 is CASSPGYGNTEAFF. CDR3 DNA: TGCGCCAGCAGCCCAGGCTACGGGAACACTGAAGCTTTCTTT.